This T cell receptor (beta chain) was captured by sequencing in a study of blood T cells in healthy people across ages. This CDR3 comprises 19 residues. CDR1 LGHDT and CDR2 YNNKEL come from the germline V gene (reference sequence). With a J-beta primer mix and a sample-barcoded 5' primer, a second PCR ran roughly 7 to 11 cycles. TCRdb redid the calling of the 5' RACE reads with MiXCR, one entry per CDR3 protein. The sample lists about 570,000 distinct CDR3 sequences; approximately 30% were seen once. The table lists this clonotype with a few counts. Sequence at one end of the junction differs from germline and may be a read error.

Sequencing was carried out using blood. The V call is TRBV3-1, the J call TRBJ2-5; 9 nucleotides line up with TRBD2. The receptor's source is a woman aged 70-85 years in good health. The CDR3 spells CASSQVSGRGGPYQEAQYF. Here the CDR3 DNA reads TGTGCCAGCAGCCAAGTTTCGGGGCGGGGGGGCCCCTACCAAGAGGCCCAGTACTTC.